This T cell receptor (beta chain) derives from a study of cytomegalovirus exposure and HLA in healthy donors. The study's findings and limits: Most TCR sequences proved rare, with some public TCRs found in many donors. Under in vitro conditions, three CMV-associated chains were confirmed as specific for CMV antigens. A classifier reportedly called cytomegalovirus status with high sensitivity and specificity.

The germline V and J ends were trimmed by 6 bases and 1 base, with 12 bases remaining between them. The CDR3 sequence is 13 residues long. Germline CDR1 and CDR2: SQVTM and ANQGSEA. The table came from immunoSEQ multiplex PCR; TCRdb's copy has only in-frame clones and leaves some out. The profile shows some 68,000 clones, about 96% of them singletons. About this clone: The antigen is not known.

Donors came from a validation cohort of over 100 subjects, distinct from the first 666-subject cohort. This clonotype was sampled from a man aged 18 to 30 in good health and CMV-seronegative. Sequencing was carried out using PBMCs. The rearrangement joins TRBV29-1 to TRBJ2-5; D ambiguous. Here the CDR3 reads CSVNLSTQETQYF. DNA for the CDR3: TGCAGCGTGAATCTTTCTACCCAAGAGACCCAGTACTTC. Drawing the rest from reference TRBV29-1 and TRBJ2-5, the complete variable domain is SAVISQKPSRDICQRGTSLTIQCQVDSQVTMMFWYRQQPGQSLTLIATANQGSEATYESGFVIDKFPISRPNLTFSTLTVSNMSPEDSSIYLCSVNLSTQETQYFGPGTRLLVL.